What follows are 5 T cell receptor beta chains derived from one specimen sequenced in a study of CD8 T cells in ankylosing spondylitis. TCRdb re-called the 5' RACE reads with MiXCR, one entry per CDR3 protein. The data contain fewer than 80,000 distinct CDR3 sequences, under 5.5% of them singletons. Material for sequencing was blood, either unsorted or a sorted T cell fraction (not recorded which). The receptors were gathered from a male donor with ankylosing spondylitis or in good health (not recorded which).

This clonotype was seen at least ten times. The gene calls are TRBV13 and TRBJ1-1; tentative D call: TRBD1 (5 bases). Germline lookup yields CDR1 PRHDT and CDR2 FYEKMQ (reference sequence). V gave up 4 bases and J gave up 1 base, with 13 bases separating them. The CDR3 contains 15 residues. The CDR3 sequence: CASSSDTQENTEAFF. CDR3 nucleotide sequence: TGTGCCAGCAGCTCGGACACCCAGGAGAACACTGAAGCTTTCTTT. Supplemented by reference TRBV13 and TRBJ1-1, the full variable domain reads AAGVIQSPRHLIKEKRETATLKCYPIPRHDTVYWYQQGPGQDPQFLISFYEKMQSDKGSIPDRFSAQQFSDYHSELNMSSLELGDSALYFCASSSDTQENTEAFFGQGTRLTVV.

This chain uses TRBV27 with TRBJ1-1; D not resolved. This CDR3 spans 13 amino acids. Deletions cut 0 bases from V and 5 bases from J, with 7 bases between. Germline V CDR1 and CDR2: MNHEY, SMNVEV (reference sequence). This CDR3 is CASSLSRWTEAFF. As DNA, the CDR3 is TGTGCCAGCAGTTTATCCCGGTGGACTGAAGCTTTCTTT.

This clonotype has at least ten counts. V and J are TRBV9 and TRBJ2-7; 8 nucleotides align to TRBD1. Germline V lookup: CDR1 SGDLS, CDR2 YYNGEE. The junction had 16 bases not matched to a gene; V was cut back by 4 bases and J by 4 bases. This CDR3 is 17 amino acids long. DNA of the CDR3: TGTGCCAGCAGCCCTCAATTGACAGGGGCCTACTCTTACGAGCAGTACTTC. It translates to CASSPQLTGAYSYEQYF.

This clonotype was seen repeatedly, ten times or more. The V and J genes are TRBV7-2 and TRBJ2-7; weak D call: TRBD1 (7 bases). The CDR3 loop spans 16 amino acids. The germline V and J ends were trimmed by 4 bases and 0 bases, with 16 bases remaining between them. The germline V gene encodes CDR1 SGHTA and CDR2 FQGNSA. This chain's CDR3 is CASSSRRGQSSYEQYF. CDR3 nucleotide sequence: TGTGCCAGCAGCTCCCGGCGGGGACAGAGCTCCTACGAGCAGTACTTC.

V is TRBV7-2 and J is TRBJ2-3, with 10 bases that match TRBD1. With 5 bases clipped from V and 0 bases from J, the junction kept 5 bases outside the gene matches. CDR1 and CDR2 (germline): SGHTA, FQGNSA. This CDR3 is 16 amino acids long. The CDR3 DNA is TGTGCCAGCAGCCCCAGGACAGGGGGTAGCACAGATACGCAGTATTTT. Residues: CASSPRTGGSTDTQYF. The whole variable domain, remainder taken from reference TRBV7-2 and TRBJ2-3, is GAGVSQSPSNKVTEKGKDVELRCDPISGHTALYWYRQSLGQGLEFLIYFQGNSAPDKSGLPSDRFSAERTGGSVSTLTIQRTQQEDSAVYLCASSPRTGGSTDTQYFGPGTRLTVL.